A single count supports the clone carrying this T cell receptor (beta chain). What it recognizes is unknown. The V end was cut by 4 bases, the J end by 6 bases, with 18 bases between. This CDR3 is 16 amino acids long. CDR1 is SEHNR, CDR2 FQNEAQ, per germline (reference sequence). The table came from immunoSEQ multiplex PCR; TCRdb's copy has only in-frame clones and leaves some out. In the table there are more than 90,000 clones, around 93% of which are singletons. This entry comes from a study of CD4+ T cells in melanoma. Findings and caveats of the study: In melanoma, neoantigen-specific CD4+ T cells reportedly differed in differentiation state. A reported correlation linked neoantigen-specific CD4+ T cells to CD8+, macrophage and B cell function.

What was sequenced was peripheral blood. The TCR sequence derives from a human donor with melanoma. This sequence joins TRBV7-9 and TRBJ2-2, with D perhaps given as TRBD1 or TRBD2 (5 bases each). CDR3 nucleotide sequence: TGTGCCAGCAGCTCGCCCCAGGGACGGCGGCCCGGGGAGCTGTTTTTT. Translation: CASSSPQGRRPGELFF.